The 20 T cell receptor beta chains reported below all come from one sample, sequenced in a study of OX40 agonist ivuxolimab in advanced cancers. The method was immunoSEQ multiplex PCR; TCRdb's version includes in-frame clones alone and lacks a portion of them. The data contain 70,000 to 75,000 clones, roughly nine tenths of them singletons. Material: CD4+ or CD8+ T cells sorted from blood, obtained in a trial of the OX40 agonist ivuxolimab. These receptors all come from an adult with an advanced solid tumor such as melanoma, head and neck, liver or kidney cancer.

The chain couples TRBV5-1 to TRBJ2-2; no firm D call. V lost 0 bases to trimming and J lost 0 bases, with 9 bases between them. The CDR3 extends over 16 amino acids. CDR1 is SGHRS, CDR2 YFSETQ, per germline. The CDR3 nucleotides read TGCGCCAGCAGCTTGGAGGTCCTAGCGAACACCGGGGAGCTGTTTTTT. This sequence encodes CASSLEVLANTGELFF.

This clone was seen a single time. This rearrangement joins TRBV27 to TRBJ2-3; the match to TRBD2 covers 11 bases. Germline lookup yields CDR1 MNHEY and CDR2 SMNVEV (reference sequence). Trimming cost V 5 bases and J 2 bases; bases outside gene matches: 6. The CDR3 loop spans 16 amino acids. In nucleotides, the CDR3 is TGTGCCAGCAGTATCAGACTAGCGGGATTCACAGATACGCAGTATTTT. It codes for CASSIRLAGFTDTQYF.

The rearrangement uses TRBV6-1 and TRBJ2-7, with D uncertain. The CDR3 spans 16 residues. V dropped 3 bases and J dropped 4 bases, with 19 bases sitting between them. Germline lookup yields CDR1 MNHNS and CDR2 SASEGT. The CDR3 coding sequence is TGTGCCAGCAGTGACCTACGCACCCGTCAGCTTTACGAGCAGTACTTC. This sequence encodes CASSDLRTRQLYEQYF.

The chain links TRBV6-5 to TRBJ1-5, with TRBD1 matching over 9 bases. J gave up 9 bases and V 5 bases, and 8 bases lay outside the gene matches. Germline V gene sequence: CDR1 MNHEY, CDR2 SVGAGI. The CDR3 is 14 residues long. The CDR3 loop is CASSRTGDKSPQHF. Here the CDR3 DNA reads TGTGCCAGCAGTAGGACAGGGGACAAATCGCCCCAGCATTTT.

The chain is built from TRBV19 and TRBJ2-5; 9 bases agree with TRBD1. CDR3 length: 14 amino acids. J gave up 3 bases and V 5 bases, and 4 bases lay outside the gene matches. CDR1 and CDR2 (germline): LNHDA, SQIVND (reference sequence). CDR3 DNA sequence: TGTGCCAGTAGTCCGCGGACAGGGGAAGAGACCCAGTACTTC. Translating it yields CASSPRTGEETQYF.

The chain employs TRBV5-6 and TRBJ2-2; TRBD2 matches at 8 bases. The V gene end was trimmed by 0 bases and the J gene end by 4 bases; junction bases not matched to a gene: 2. The length of the CDR3 is 15 residues. Germline V gene lookup returns CDR1 SGHDT and CDR2 YYEEEE. Here the CDR3 reads CASSLVGRGTGELFF. CDR3 DNA sequence: TGTGCCAGCAGCTTGGTCGGGAGGGGCACCGGGGAGCTGTTTTTT.

J is TRBJ2-7 and V is TRBV10-1, with TRBD2 identical over 9 bases. V gave up 3 bases and J gave up 7 bases; unmatched junction bases: 10. The germline V gene encodes CDR1 WNHNN and CDR2 SYGVQD (reference sequence). The CDR3 spans 15 residues. The CDR3 loop reads CASSDRAGGDEEQYF. The CDR3 nucleotides read TGCGCCAGCAGTGATCGGGCGGGAGGGGATGAAGAGCAGTACTTC.

The chain joins TRBV5-4 to TRBJ2-7, with D possibly TRBD1 on 8 matching bases. V lost 0 bases and J lost 6, with 13 bases in between. Germline CDR1 SGHNT, CDR2 YYREEE (reference sequence). The CDR3 sequence is 14 residues long. CDR3: CASSLADREGEQYF. The CDR3 bases are TGTGCCAGCAGCTTGGCGGACAGGGAGGGCGAGCAGTACTTC.

The chain combines TRBV7-2 with TRBJ2-2; 11 bases align to TRBD2. The CDR3 has 17 amino acids. V trimming: 5 bases; J trimming: 1 base; junction bases outside the gene matches: 6. Germline-derived CDR1 and CDR2 are SGHTA and FQGNSA. The CDR3 DNA is TGTGCCAGCAGCCATGGACTAGCGGGCTGGAACACCGGGGAGCTGTTTTTT. Translating gives CASSHGLAGWNTGELFF.

The V gene is TRBV28, the J gene TRBJ2-5; no reliable D call. Germline V gives CDR1 MDHEN, CDR2 SYDVKM. The CDR3 is made up of 11 amino acids. The ends were cut back, 4 bases at V and 7 bases at J, with 7 bases in the middle. The CDR3 DNA reads as TGTGCCAGCAGTTCCCCACCGACCCAGTACTTC. It is translated as CASSSPPTQYF.

This chain uses TRBV7-2 with TRBJ2-2, with 13 bases lining up with TRBD2. J gave up 6 bases and V 3 bases, and 7 bases lay outside the gene matches. The CDR3 sequence is 17 residues long. CDR1 and CDR2 (germline): SGHTA, FQGNSA. The CDR3 DNA reads as TGTGCCAGCAGCTTCCCTGGACTAGCGGGAGTTTCCGGGGAGCTGTTTTTT. This codes for CASSFPGLAGVSGELFF.

This clone appeared once. The CDR3 DNA reads TGCAGTGCTTCCCACTCCTACGAGCAGTACTTC. Encoded protein: CSASHSYEQYF. The chain couples TRBV20-1 to TRBJ2-7; D not certain. The CDR3 contains 11 residues. The V gene's germline CDR1 is DFQATT and CDR2 SNEGSKA (reference sequence). The V gene lost 5 bases and the J gene lost 0 bases, with 5 bases spanning the gap.

V is TRBV29-1 and J is TRBJ2-7, with D possibly matching TRBD2 (6 bases). Germline V gene sequence: CDR1 SQVTM, CDR2 ANQGSEA. Trimming took 6 bases from V and 3 from J, leaving 21 bases between them. This CDR3 has 15 residues. The CDR3 loop is CSVPTGSSANYEQYF. CDR3 DNA sequence: TGCAGCGTCCCCACGGGGTCTAGCGCTAACTACGAGCAGTACTTC.

The gene calls are TRBV5-4 and TRBJ2-7, with 8 bases aligning to TRBD2. CDR1 and CDR2 (germline): SGHNT, YYREEE (reference sequence). V trimming: 4 bases; J trimming: 3 bases; junction bases outside the gene matches: 12. CDR3 length: 16 residues. The chain's CDR3 is CASSIGGWREDYEQYF. DNA for the CDR3: TGTGCCAGCAGCATAGGGGGGTGGCGGGAGGACTACGAGCAGTACTTC.

The V call is TRBV5-1, the J call TRBJ2-7; tentative D call: TRBD2 (6 bases). The CDR3 is made up of 14 amino acids. The V gene's germline CDR1 is SGHRS and CDR2 YFSETQ. Trimming took off 4 bases at V and 2 bases at J, with 13 bases between the two ends. In DNA form, the CDR3 reads TGCGCCAGCAGCCCCCGGGACTTCCCCTACGAGCAGTACTTC. It yields the protein CASSPRDFPYEQYF.

The CDR3 loop reads CASSLVDNSLYEQYF. CDR3 DNA: TGTGCCAGCAGCTTAGTTGATAACTCCCTATACGAGCAGTACTTC. V gene TRBV7-8 combines with J gene TRBJ2-7; D is undetermined. The CDR3 contains 15 residues. Deletions cut 1 base from V and 4 bases from J, with 14 bases between. Germline V gene sequence: CDR1 SGHVS, CDR2 FQNEAQ.

This rearrangement joins TRBV6-5 to TRBJ2-7, with a weak D call TRBD2 (6 bases). The CDR3 totals 13 residues. Germline lookup yields CDR1 MNHEY and CDR2 SVGAGI. The V gene lost 2 bases and the J gene lost 6 bases, with 11 bases spanning the gap. Written as DNA, the CDR3 is TGTGCCAGCAGTTACGAGACTAGGAGCGAGCAGTACTTC. Amino acids: CASSYETRSEQYF.

This chain joins TRBV18 and TRBJ1-5; tentatively, D is TRBD1 (6 bases). The ends were cut back, 4 bases at V and 0 bases at J, with 10 bases in the middle. The CDR3 is 15 residues long. The germline V gene has CDR1 KGHSH and CDR2 LQKENI. The CDR3 reads CASSLQGVSNQPQHF. The DNA of the CDR3 is TGTGCCAGCTCACTACAGGGTGTTAGCAATCAGCCCCAGCATTTT.

The J gene is TRBJ2-1, the V gene TRBV27, with 8 bases identical to TRBD2. CDR1 and CDR2 (germline): MNHEY, SMNVEV (reference sequence). Trimming at V came to 5 bases and at J to 0 bases, leaving 3 bases not matched to a gene. This CDR3 spans 15 amino acids. CDR3 region: CASSPRGGSYNEQFF. CDR3 nucleotides: TGTGCCAGCAGTCCACGGGGGGGCTCCTACAATGAGCAGTTCTTC.

CDR3: CASSYGRSQTGELFF. The CDR3 DNA reads TGTGCCAGCAGCTATGGCAGATCACAAACCGGGGAGCTGTTTTTT. The V and J genes are TRBV5-4 and TRBJ2-2, with D uncertain. The V and J ends lost 3 bases and 5 bases respectively, with 14 bases between them. CDR3 length: 15 residues. Germline CDR1 SGHNT, CDR2 YYREEE (reference sequence).